One sample yielded the 11 T cell receptor beta chains listed below, sequenced in a study of regulatory T cells in long-lasting Graves disease. The time point denotes: persistent/refractory GD, antithyroid drugs over 5 years with positive TRAb. The TCR library was made from RNA extracted from PBMCs. Sequencing libraries for TCR beta were prepared with iRepertoire HTBI primers and Arm-PCR of CDR3 regions. Using its own MiXCR run on the multiplex PCR reads, TCRdb lists one record per CDR3 protein. This sample has approximately 440,000 distinct CDR3 sequences, with about 25% found just once. The specimen comprised peripheral blood mononuclear cells (PBMCs), sampled when the disease was refractory, from a patient treated with antithyroid drugs. Every receptor here comes from a female donor with Graves disease.

The rearrangement joins TRBV7-2 to TRBJ2-2; 9 positions agree with TRBD2. The junction had 14 bases not matched to a gene; V was cut back by 2 bases and J by 4 bases. The CDR3 spans 19 residues. The V gene's germline CDR1 is SGHTA and CDR2 FQGNSA. The CDR3 DNA follows: TGTGCCAGCAGCTTAAGGAGGGGGGTAGCGGGGGCGAGCACCGGGGAGCTGTTTTTT. This translates into CASSLRRGVAGASTGELFF.

This clonotype was recorded a few times. A much more abundant neighbour one base away suggests this may be a read error. This rearrangement joins TRBV2 to TRBJ2-6; 8 bases map to TRBD1. From germline, CDR1 is SNHLY and CDR2 FYNNEI. Losses at the gene ends were 2 bases for V and 1 base for J; bases not matched to a gene: 1. The CDR3 runs to 16 residues. CDR3 residues: CASSEQGASGANVLTF. For the CDR3, the DNA is TGTGCCAGCAGTGAACAGGGGGCGTCTGGGGCCAACGTCCTGACTTTC. Variable domain in full (rest from reference TRBV2 and TRBJ2-6): EPEVTQTPSHQVTQMGQEVILRCVPISNHLYFYWYRQILGQKVEFLVSFYNNEISEKSEIFDDQFSVERPDGSNFTLKIRSTKLEDSAMYFCASSEQGASGANVLTFGAGSRLTVL.

The chain couples TRBV20-1 to TRBJ2-1; no definite D call. This CDR3 region has 17 residues. Germline V gene data show CDR1 as DFQATT and CDR2 as SNEGSKA (reference sequence). The ends were cut back, 0 bases at V and 0 bases at J, with 15 bases in the middle. CDR3 amino acids: CSARDQLSPGSYNEQFF. The CDR3 DNA follows: TGCAGTGCTAGAGATCAGCTCTCTCCGGGCTCCTACAATGAGCAGTTCTTC.

The sample holds a few counts of this clonotype. The chain carries TRBV6-5 and TRBJ2-7; D uncertain. The CDR3 length is 12 residues. The germline CDR1 and CDR2 sequences are MNHEY and SVGAGI. The V and J ends lost 2 bases and 5 bases respectively, with 7 bases between them. The CDR3 is CASSYTGNEQYF. CDR3 in DNA: TGTGCCAGCAGTTACACGGGCAACGAGCAGTACTTC.

This chain connects TRBV6-5 to TRBJ1-2, with D perhaps TRBD1 (6 bases). This CDR3 contains 17 residues. From germline, CDR1 is MNHEY and CDR2 SVGAGI. Trimming cost V 0 bases and J 4 bases, with 18 bases left between them. CDR3 sequence: CASSYSRRDTLIYGYTF. The CDR3 nucleotides read TGTGCCAGCAGTTACTCGAGACGGGACACCCTGATCTATGGCTACACCTTC.

The chain couples TRBV9 to TRBJ2-7; TRBD2 might be the D (6 bases). The V end was cut by 4 bases, the J end by 2 bases, with 13 bases between. This CDR3 is built from 14 residues. CDR1 SGDLS and CDR2 YYNGEE come from the germline V gene. The CDR3: CASSPAGMPYEQYF. The CDR3 DNA follows: TGTGCCAGCAGCCCCGCGGGGATGCCCTACGAGCAGTACTTC.

This clonotype was seen a handful of times. The chain couples TRBV2 to TRBJ2-1, with TRBD1 matching 7 bases. CDR1 and CDR2 from the germline V gene are SNHLY and FYNNEI. The CDR3 length is 15 residues. J was trimmed by 7 bases and V by 3 bases; bases with no gene match: 9. Written as DNA, the CDR3 is TGTGCCAGCAGTGAGGACAGAATCAGGGGGAATGAGCAGTTCTTC. The encoded protein is CASSEDRIRGNEQFF.

This clonotype was seen more than once but under ten times. This sequence joins TRBV6-5 and TRBJ1-1; the D is unclear. Germline V gives CDR1 MNHEY, CDR2 SVGAGI. The CDR3 is made up of 14 amino acids. Trimming took off 4 bases at V and 1 base at J, with 10 bases between the two ends. CDR3 nucleotide sequence: TGTGCCAGCAGTTCTCCCGCTCCGAACACTGAAGCTTTCTTT. This codes for CASSSPAPNTEAFF.

The chain carries TRBV20-1 and TRBJ2-7, with TRBD2 matching over 8 bases. Unmatched junction bases numbered 10, after V lost 6 bases and J lost 3 bases. CDR1 is DFQATT, CDR2 SNEGSKA, per germline (reference sequence). The CDR3 contains 14 residues. CDR3 sequence reads: CSAITSGRGYEQYF. DNA of the CDR3: TGCAGTGCAATTACTAGCGGTAGAGGCTACGAGCAGTACTTC.

The chain joins TRBV13 to TRBJ2-3; D remains ambiguous. V shed 5 bases and J shed 1 base, with 13 bases lying between them. CDR1 and CDR2 from the germline V gene are PRHDT and FYEKMQ (reference sequence). CDR3 length: 15 residues. In nucleotides, the CDR3 is TGTGCCAGCAGCCGCCGGGCTAGGGGCACAGATACGCAGTATTTT. Encoded protein: CASSRRARGTDTQYF.

The chain joins TRBV5-8 to TRBJ2-2, with TRBD1 matching over 8 bases. The CDR3 runs to 17 residues. Trimming cost V 6 bases and J 2 bases; bases outside gene matches: 12. Germline CDR1 and CDR2: SGHTS and YDEGEE. CDR3 amino acids: CASNNLDRAVNTGELFF. The CDR3 DNA follows: TGTGCCAGCAACAACTTGGACAGGGCGGTAAACACCGGGGAGCTGTTTTTT.